This section outlines one T cell receptor beta chain sequence together with its context. The data were taken from a study of Graves' ophthalmopathy and Graves' hyperthyroidism. Investigators amplified TCR beta CDR3 regions from RNA transcripts. The workflow started with a first-round RT-PCR run with HTBI primers and then moved on to a second-round multiplex PCR. TCRdb passed the multiplex PCR reads through MiXCR, listing each CDR3 protein once. The repertoire holds around 15,000 distinct CDR3 sequences, with 45% to 55% as singletons. The receptor was derived from a woman aged 40 to 50 with stable Graves' hyperthyroidism. The source material was peripheral blood.

CDR3 DNA: TGTGCCAGTAGAAGAGCGGGAGAGGCCGTAGGAGATACGCAGTATTTT. Translation gives CASRRAGEAVGDTQYF. The V call is TRBV19, the J call TRBJ2-3, with TRBD2 identical over 8 bases. The CDR3 is 16 amino acids. Per the germline V gene, CDR1 is LNHDA and CDR2 is SQIVND (reference sequence). After removal of 6 bases from V and 5 bases from J, the junction contained 13 bases not matched to a gene.